The rows below give T cell receptor beta chains drawn from one sample of a study of CD8+CD57+ T cells in acquired aplastic anemia. TCRdb redid the calling of the reads with MiXCR, one entry per CDR3 protein. The table includes just over 400,000 distinct CDR3 sequences, under 80% detected once. Sequenced sample: sorted CD4+, CD8+, or CD8+CD57+ T cells (not recorded which) from PBMCs. These receptors originate from a human donor in good health, serving as a control. Each CDR3 is given with its conserved first and last residue. Clone size, where shown, is once, few, many, or a class for clones that have expanded.

>NA|TRBV2
CASSARPGNYGYTF
>NA|TRBV10-3
CAISDWGLGDNEQFF
>NA|TRBV7-2
CANSLTGGGESPLF
>many|TRBV7-8
CASSHRDRAEKLFF
>once|TRBV12-3/TRBV12-4
CDSSFYICSARNRRLSTDEQFF
>once|TRBV20-1
CSASFGVETQYF
>NA|TRBV5-1
CASSPGRGEVWAFF
>NA|TRBV25-1
CASSGDRSGYEQYF
>few|TRBV2
CASSVYRDEQFF
>NA|TRBV24-1
CASSEGGLPEKLVF
>NA|TRBV10-1
CASIDFNQPQHF
>few|TRBV25-1
CASSGGGRGILNEQFF
>NA|TRBV20-1
CSARLGEGGYEQHF
>NA|TRBV20-1
CSAKWTTSYTDTQYF
>NA|TRBV12-3/TRBV12-4
CASSQAPGTYEQYF
>many|TRBV24-1
CATSAETKGEEKLFF
>NA|TRBV20-1
CSVGAPGQSVLTF
>NA|TRBV20-1
CSAITSGGRDNSPLHF
>NA|TRBV7-3
CASSLHQGTVTEAFF
>once|TRBV6-2/TRBV6-3
CASSYQPGTYGYTF
>many|TRBV7-2
CASVSGRDTAYEQYF